This T cell receptor (beta chain) was sequenced during a study of human CD4 T cells and Enterobacteriaceae. Study background: Bacteria were E. coli, K. pneumoniae, E. aerogenes, S. flexneri, S. sonnei, S. typhimurium, S. aureus.

CFSE-low CD25+ ICOS+ proliferating activated T cells were FACS-sorted after 6-7 days. Sorted memory CD4+ T cells were CFSE-labeled and cultured 2:1 with irradiated antigen-pulsed autologous monocytes. Sorting took every CD4+ cell except CD45RA+CCR7+CD95- naive cells, reaching over 95% purity. Blood from healthy donors was obtained in Switzerland from donation centers. Before sorting, cells positive for CD8, CD14, CD16, CD56, CD19 or bright CD25 were removed. CFSE-low antigen-reactive cultures were sequenced at survey level. TCRdb's table, derived via immunoSEQ multiplex PCR, lists solely in-frame clones and lacks some. Of about 800 clones in the sample, 37% were seen once. This CDR3 is built from 14 residues. The J segment lost 8 bases and the V segment lost 5 bases, leaving 8 bases of the junction unmatched. The germline V gene encodes CDR1 SGHTA and CDR2 FQGNSA.

Material: bacteria-reactive CD4+ T cells grown in culture. Subset defined: CFSE-low proliferating memory CD4 T cells sorted after in vitro stimulation with a heat-inactivated bacterium or M. tuberculosis lysate. The receptor was isolated from a human donor in good health. The chain employs TRBV7-2 and TRBJ2-1; 8 bases are a match to TRBD2. CDR3 protein: CASSAGTRVYEQFF. The CDR3 nucleotides read TGTGCCAGCAGCGCCGGGACTAGAGTCTATGAGCAGTTCTTC. Full variable domain (rest looked up from reference TRBV7-2 and TRBJ2-1): GAGVSQSPSNKVTEKGKDVELRCDPISGHTALYWYRQSLGQGLEFLIYFQGNSAPDKSGLPSDRFSAERTGGSVSTLTIQRTQQEDSAVYLCASSAGTRVYEQFFGPGTRLTVL.